Included here is one T cell receptor beta chain sequence, with context. Its specificity is not known. cDNA reverse transcribed from extracted RNA served as the sequencing template. Repertoires were generated with immunoSEQ multiplex PCR, while TCRdb's copy carries only in-frame clones and drops some. Counted here are about 150,000 clones, around 87% occurring once; the ten biggest clones make up approximately 16%. This sample is part of a study of CD8+ T cells in alopecia areata. Study-level background: Tofacitinib administration to treated patients was oral, at 5 to 10 mg twice daily. Once tofacitinib had been taken for 6 to 18 months, 6 months off drug followed.

Sampling of alopecia areata patients yielded lesional scalp punch biopsies as well as peripheral blood. CDR1 and CDR2 (germline): SGHRS, YFSETQ. Trimming cost V 4 bases and J 0 bases; bases outside gene matches: 10. The CDR3 totals 16 residues. Study findings and constraints: The study also sequences resident alphabeta T cells of normal skin in scalp samples.

The source was CD8+ T cells sorted from blood, collected at week 0. V gene TRBV5-1 combines with J gene TRBJ2-7; 7 bases are a match to TRBD1. This TCR was sampled from a human donor with alopecia areata. CDR3 sequence (DNA): TGCGCCAGCAGCCAACCCAGGGGACAGCTCTCCTACGAGCAGTACTTC. Translated: CASSQPRGQLSYEQYF.